The 14 T cell receptor beta chains presented below share a single source sample, sequenced in a study of CD8 T cells in ankylosing spondylitis. TCRdb used MiXCR to reprocess the 5' RACE reads, holding one entry per CDR3 protein. The sample consists of about 130,000 distinct CDR3 sequences, around 13% of them appearing once. Material: blood, either unsorted or a sorted T cell fraction (not recorded which). The receptors stem from a female donor with ankylosing spondylitis or in good health (not recorded which).

This clonotype was picked up a small number of times. This rearrangement joins TRBV20-1 to TRBJ2-6, with D uncertain. This CDR3 spans 15 amino acids. Germline lookup yields CDR1 DFQATT and CDR2 SNEGSKA (reference sequence). Trimming left V 6 bases short and J 1 base short, with 13 bases between. Written as DNA, the CDR3 is TGCAGTGCCGTACAGAGTAGTTCTGGGGCCAACGTCCTGACTTTC. Translating it yields CSAVQSSSGANVLTF.

This clonotype was observed at least ten times. The chain is built from TRBV7-9 and TRBJ2-5; 8 bases match TRBD2. V dropped 1 base and J dropped 2; count of bases not matched to a gene: 9. Germline lookup yields CDR1 SEHNR and CDR2 FQNEAQ (reference sequence). This CDR3 comprises 17 residues. CDR3 in DNA: TGTGCCAGCAGCTTAGGAACGGGGGGGCCTCGGCAAGAGACCCAGTACTTC. This encodes CASSLGTGGPRQETQYF.

This clonotype showed up many times. The CDR3 region is CASSLDGYGYTF. CDR3 nucleotide sequence: TGTGCCAGCAGTTTGGACGGATATGGCTACACCTTC. The rearrangement links TRBV27 to TRBJ1-2; D gene unclear. Trimming left V 3 bases short and J 5 bases short, with 7 bases between. CDR1 and CDR2 (germline): MNHEY, SMNVEV (reference sequence). This CDR3 contains 12 residues.

The chain carries TRBV12-3 or TRBV12-4 and TRBJ2-7; D gene uncertain. The CDR3 spans 12 residues. V gave up 6 bases and J gave up 7 bases, with 13 bases separating them. The CDR3 coding sequence is TGTGCCAGCAGCTACTACCTCGGGGAGCAGTACTTC. Amino acid sequence: CASSYYLGEQYF.

This clonotype appeared a few times. This chain connects TRBV7-9 to TRBJ2-7; D is uncertain. The CDR3 totals 14 residues. Germline assignment: CDR1 SEHNR and CDR2 FQNEAQ (reference sequence). V was shortened by 5 bases and J by 5 bases, with 16 bases between the two germline ends. Written as DNA, the CDR3 is TGTGCCAGCAGCCCCCTCTTCACGGCGGACGAGCAGTACTTC. Its translation is CASSPLFTADEQYF.

The chain links TRBV2 to TRBJ1-2; possible D gene TRBD1, 5 bases. Per germline, CDR1 SNHLY and CDR2 FYNNEI. This CDR3 is 15 amino acids long. V was shortened by 8 bases and J by 3 bases, with 19 bases between the two germline ends. As DNA, the CDR3 is TGTGCCAGCCGAAGAACAGGCCAAGGGGACTATGGCTACACCTTC. This encodes CASRRTGQGDYGYTF.

A remark on this clonotype: Because it lacks the conserved phenylalanine or tryptophan at the end, this CDR3 is likely a read error. The J gene is TRBJ1-3, the V gene TRBV20-1, with D uncertain. V was trimmed by 3 bases and J by 0 bases, leaving 12 bases between them. Germline V gene lookup returns CDR1 DFQATT and CDR2 SNEGSKA (reference sequence). This CDR3 has 15 residues. CDR3 nucleotide sequence: TGCAGTGCTAGGGATGACACCAACTCTGGAAACACCATATATTTG. Translated, it gives CSARDDTNSGNTIYL.

The chain joins TRBV3-1 to TRBJ2-5; 11 bases line up with TRBD2. This CDR3 has 17 residues. Germline V gene lookup returns CDR1 LGHDT and CDR2 YNNKEL (reference sequence). The ends lost 5 bases at V and 2 bases at J; junction bases unmatched: 10. This CDR3 reads CASSAPGLADIQETQYF. The CDR3 DNA reads as TGTGCCAGCAGCGCACCGGGACTAGCGGATATACAAGAGACCCAGTACTTC.

This clonotype was detected only a few times. V gene TRBV20-1 combines with J gene TRBJ2-3; weak D call: TRBD1 (6 bases). The germline V gene encodes CDR1 DFQATT and CDR2 SNEGSKA (reference sequence). The V end was cut by 5 bases, the J end by 2 bases, with 8 bases between. CDR3 length: 12 amino acids. CDR3 sequence (DNA): TGCAGTGCTCCGGGACACACAGATACGCAGTATTTT. Encoded protein: CSAPGHTDTQYF.

This clonotype has ten or more counts. This rearrangement joins TRBV20-1 to TRBJ2-7; 13 bases map to TRBD2. This CDR3 is 14 amino acids long. V was clipped by 5 bases and J by 4 bases; unmatched bases: 5. Germline CDR1 reads DFQATT; CDR2 reads SNEGSKA (reference sequence). The CDR3 here is CSADRTSGGYEQYF. For the CDR3, the DNA is TGCAGTGCTGACAGGACTAGCGGGGGTTACGAGCAGTACTTC.

The chain has TRBV19 and TRBJ2-5, with a possible D match to TRBD1 (6 bases). CDR3 length: 14 amino acids. The V and J ends lost 3 bases and 4 bases respectively, with 12 bases between them. The germline V gene has CDR1 LNHDA and CDR2 SQIVND (reference sequence). The CDR3, as DNA: TGTGCCAGTAGTATTTCGCAGGGGACAGAGACCCAGTACTTC. It codes for CASSISQGTETQYF.

In nucleotides, the CDR3 is TGTGCCAGCAGGAAGAGCGGGGGGGCGTCCAATGAGCAGTTCTTC. Its protein product is CASRKSGGASNEQFF. The V gene is TRBV12-3 or TRBV12-4, the J gene TRBJ2-1, with 10 bases aligning to TRBD2. This CDR3 spans 15 amino acids. The V gene end was trimmed by 6 bases and the J gene end by 6 bases; junction bases not matched to a gene: 8.

This chain uses TRBV23-1 with TRBJ2-5; D is perhaps TRBD2 (5 bases). TRBV23-1 is flagged as an ORF with uncertain function. This CDR3 contains 13 residues. V lost 8 bases to trimming and J lost 2 bases, with 12 bases between them. This CDR3 is CASSRGGQETQYF. The CDR3 DNA follows: TGCGCCAGCTCCCGGGGTGGACAAGAGACCCAGTACTTC.

The table lists this clonotype with a count of one. This chain joins TRBV6-5 and TRBJ1-6; D gene uncertain. The CDR3 contains 13 residues. Germline CDR1 and CDR2: MNHEY and SVGAGI. Trimming left V 3 bases short and J 9 bases short, with 9 bases between. CDR3 sequence: CASSYSSISPLHF. CDR3 coding DNA: TGTGCCAGCAGTTATAGTAGCATTTCACCCCTCCACTTT.